This TCR beta chain was profiled in a study of cytomegalovirus exposure and HLA in healthy donors. Germline CDR1 MNHEY, CDR2 SVGAGI. Losses at the gene ends were 5 bases for V and 0 bases for J; bases not matched to a gene: 7. This CDR3 comprises 15 residues. The primer mix had 60 Vbeta and 13 Jbeta primers. The method was immunoSEQ multiplex PCR; TCRdb's version includes in-frame clones alone and lacks a portion of them. The data show almost 70,000 clones, more than 60% seen once. This TCR derives from a male donor in good health and CMV-seropositive. The chain has TRBV6-5 and TRBJ2-7, with 7 bases matching TRBD2. The sequenced material came from PBMCs. CDR3: CASSIGGYSSYEQYF. Written as DNA, the CDR3 is TGTGCCAGCAGTATCGGGGGGTATAGCTCCTACGAGCAGTACTTC.